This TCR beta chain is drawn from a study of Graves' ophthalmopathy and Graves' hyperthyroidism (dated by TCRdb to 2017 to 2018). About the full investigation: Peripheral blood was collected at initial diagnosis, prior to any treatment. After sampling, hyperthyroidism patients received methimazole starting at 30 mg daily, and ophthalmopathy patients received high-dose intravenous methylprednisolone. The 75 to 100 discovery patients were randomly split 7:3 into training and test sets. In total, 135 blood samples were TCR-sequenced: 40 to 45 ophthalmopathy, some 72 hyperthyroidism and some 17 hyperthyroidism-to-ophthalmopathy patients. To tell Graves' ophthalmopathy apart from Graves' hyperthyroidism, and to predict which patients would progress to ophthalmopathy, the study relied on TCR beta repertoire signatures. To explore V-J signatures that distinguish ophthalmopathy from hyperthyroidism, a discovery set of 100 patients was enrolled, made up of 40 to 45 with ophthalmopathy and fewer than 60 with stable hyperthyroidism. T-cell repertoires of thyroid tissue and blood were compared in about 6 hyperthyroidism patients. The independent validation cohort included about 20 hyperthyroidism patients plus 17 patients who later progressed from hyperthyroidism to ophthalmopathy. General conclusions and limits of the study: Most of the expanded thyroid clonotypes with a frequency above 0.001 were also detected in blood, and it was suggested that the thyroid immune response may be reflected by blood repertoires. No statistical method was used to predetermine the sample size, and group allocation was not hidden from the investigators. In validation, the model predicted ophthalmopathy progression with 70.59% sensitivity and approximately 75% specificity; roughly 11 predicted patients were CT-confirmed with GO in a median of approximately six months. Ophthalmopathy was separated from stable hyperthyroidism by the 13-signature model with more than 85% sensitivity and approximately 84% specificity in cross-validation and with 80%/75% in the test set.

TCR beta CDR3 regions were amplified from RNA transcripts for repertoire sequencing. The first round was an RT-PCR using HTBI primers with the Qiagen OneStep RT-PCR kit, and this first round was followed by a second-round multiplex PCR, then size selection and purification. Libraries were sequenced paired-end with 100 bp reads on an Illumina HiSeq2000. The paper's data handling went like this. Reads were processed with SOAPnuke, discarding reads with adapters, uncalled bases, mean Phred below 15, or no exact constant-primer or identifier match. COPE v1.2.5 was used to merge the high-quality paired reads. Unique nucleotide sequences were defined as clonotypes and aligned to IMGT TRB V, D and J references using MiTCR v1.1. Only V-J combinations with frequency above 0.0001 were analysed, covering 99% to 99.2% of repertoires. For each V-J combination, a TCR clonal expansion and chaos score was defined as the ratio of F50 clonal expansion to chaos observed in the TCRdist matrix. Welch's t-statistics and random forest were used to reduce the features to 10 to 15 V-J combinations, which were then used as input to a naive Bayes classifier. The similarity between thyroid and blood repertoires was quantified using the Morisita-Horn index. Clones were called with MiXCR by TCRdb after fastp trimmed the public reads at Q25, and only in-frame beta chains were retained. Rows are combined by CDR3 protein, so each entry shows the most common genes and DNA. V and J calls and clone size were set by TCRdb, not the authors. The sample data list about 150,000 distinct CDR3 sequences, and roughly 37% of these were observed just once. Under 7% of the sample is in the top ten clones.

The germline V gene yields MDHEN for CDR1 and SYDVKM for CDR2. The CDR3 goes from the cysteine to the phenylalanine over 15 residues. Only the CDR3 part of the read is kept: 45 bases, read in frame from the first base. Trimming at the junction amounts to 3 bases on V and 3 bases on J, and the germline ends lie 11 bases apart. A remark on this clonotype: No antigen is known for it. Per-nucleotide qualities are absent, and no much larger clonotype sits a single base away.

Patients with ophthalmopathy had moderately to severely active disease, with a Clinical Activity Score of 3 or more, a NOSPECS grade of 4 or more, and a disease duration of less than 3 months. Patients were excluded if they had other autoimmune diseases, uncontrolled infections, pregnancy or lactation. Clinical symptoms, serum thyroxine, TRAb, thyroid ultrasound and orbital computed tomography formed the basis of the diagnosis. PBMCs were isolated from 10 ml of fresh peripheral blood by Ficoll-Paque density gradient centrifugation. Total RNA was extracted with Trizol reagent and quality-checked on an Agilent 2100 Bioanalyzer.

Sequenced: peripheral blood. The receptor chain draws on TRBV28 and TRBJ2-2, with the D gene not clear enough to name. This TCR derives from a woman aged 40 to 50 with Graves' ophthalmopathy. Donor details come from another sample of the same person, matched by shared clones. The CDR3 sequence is CASSFTVIYTGELFF. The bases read TGTGCCAGCAGTTTTACAGTTATCTACACCGGGGAGCTGTTTTTT.